This entry lists 13 T cell receptor beta chains sequenced from one sample in a study of memory CD4+ T cells and cytomegalovirus serostatus. Single viable CD3+CD4+CD8-CD45RO+ cells were sorted as the memory CD4+ T cells. The repertoire was sequenced with immunoSEQ multiplex PCR; TCRdb's copy has only in-frame clones and lacks some. The sample has 80,000 or so clones, roughly 80% seen once. Sequenced material: memory CD4+ T cells from blood. All receptors come from an adult in good health and CMV-seropositive.

The chain employs TRBV6-1 and TRBJ2-7; D possibly corresponds to TRBD1 (6 bases). The CDR3 has 15 residues. Germline V gene lookup returns CDR1 MNHNS and CDR2 SASEGT. The V gene lost 0 bases and the J gene lost 2 bases, with 11 bases spanning the gap. The CDR3 loop reads CASSEAPGQPYEQYF. As DNA, the CDR3 is TGTGCCAGCAGTGAAGCGCCAGGACAGCCCTACGAGCAGTACTTC.

The rearrangement links TRBV18 to TRBJ1-1, with a possible D match to TRBD1 (5 bases). The germline gives CDR1 KGHSH, CDR2 LQKENI. The length of the CDR3 is 13 residues. The V gene lost 5 bases and the J gene lost 6 bases, with 13 bases spanning the gap. CDR3 region: CASSFGGDAEAFF. CDR3 bases: TGTGCCAGCTCATTTGGGGGGGATGCTGAAGCTTTCTTT.

This chain joins TRBV20-1 and TRBJ2-5; D possibly corresponds to TRBD2 (6 bases). Germline V gene lookup returns CDR1 DFQATT and CDR2 SNEGSKA (reference sequence). The CDR3 covers 11 residues. The V gene lost 3 bases and the J gene lost 5 bases, with 7 bases spanning the gap. In DNA form, the CDR3 reads TGCAGTGCTAGGGACTATGAGACCCAGTACTTC. Translating it yields CSARDYETQYF.

The DNA for the CDR3 is TGCGCCAGCAGCTTGGAGAGCGGGAGAGACAATGAGCAGTTCTTC. It yields the protein CASSLESGRDNEQFF. The chain recombines TRBV5-1 with TRBJ2-1; 8 nucleotides line up with TRBD2. The germline gives CDR1 SGHRS, CDR2 YFSETQ. V gave up 0 bases and J gave up 5 bases; unmatched junction bases: 4. CDR3 length: 15 amino acids.

This clone occurred once. The chain employs TRBV6-1 and TRBJ2-1, with 9 bases that match TRBD2. CDR1 is MNHNS, CDR2 SASEGT, per germline. The CDR3 has 15 amino acids. V lost 3 bases and J lost 7; bases outside the gene matches: 7. The chain's CDR3 is CASSDRAGGTNEQFF. The CDR3 DNA is TGTGCCAGCAGTGATCGAGCGGGGGGTACGAATGAGCAGTTCTTC.

The rearrangement joins TRBV6-6 to TRBJ1-1; 7 bases match TRBD1. The CDR3 is 14 amino acids. Trimming removed 8 bases from V and 5 bases from J; junction bases left unmatched: 11. In germline, CDR1 is MNHNY, CDR2 SVGAGI (reference sequence). CDR3 DNA: TGTGCCAGCCGAGGAAGGGGGCTTGGAACTGAAGCTTTCTTT. Amino acids: CASRGRGLGTEAFF.

A few counts support this clone. This chain uses TRBV2 with TRBJ1-5; TRBD1 is a possible D gene (5 bases). V was pared by 5 bases and J by 7 bases, with 18 bases between. Germline V CDR1 and CDR2: SNHLY, FYNNEI. This CDR3 region has 15 residues. The CDR3 sequence: CASSRGLFQAQPQHF. DNA for the CDR3: TGTGCCAGCAGTAGGGGACTTTTCCAAGCGCAGCCCCAGCATTTT.

The V and J genes are TRBV5-4 and TRBJ2-7, with 7 nucleotides matching TRBD2. V trimming: 3 bases; J trimming: 3 bases; junction bases outside the gene matches: 9. The CDR3 covers 15 residues. From germline, CDR1 is SGHNT and CDR2 YYREEE (reference sequence). The CDR3 nucleotides read TGTGCCAGCAGCTCGGGAGGTGGGAGGGACTACGAGCAGTACGTC. It translates to CASSSGGGRDYEQYV.

V gene TRBV4-2 combines with J gene TRBJ1-3; perhaps TRBD1 as D (5 bases). V was trimmed by 0 bases and J by 4 bases, leaving 10 bases between them. The CDR3 totals 15 residues. Germline CDR1 LGHNA, CDR2 YNFKEQ. The CDR3 DNA reads TGTGCCAGCAGCCAAGAAAAGGGGAGAGGAAACACCATATATTTT. Translation gives CASSQEKGRGNTIYF.

The J gene is TRBJ2-1, the V gene TRBV28; D ambiguous. Germline values: CDR1 MDHEN, CDR2 SYDVKM. The V end was cut by 6 bases, the J end by 9 bases, with 18 bases between. The CDR3 spans 14 residues. CDR3 protein: CASRVGSLSGEQFF. The CDR3 DNA sequence: TGTGCCAGCAGGGTAGGATCTTTATCGGGTGAGCAGTTCTTC.

The chain joins TRBV7-2 to TRBJ1-1; TRBD1 aligns across 10 bases. J gave up 4 bases and V 6 bases, and 2 bases lay outside the gene matches. The germline CDR1 and CDR2 sequences are SGHTA and FQGNSA. The CDR3 totals 13 residues. CDR3 coding DNA: TGTGCCAGCAGAAGGACAGGGGGCACTGAAGCTTTCTTT. It yields the protein CASRRTGGTEAFF.

The rearrangement uses TRBV2 and TRBJ1-1, with TRBD1 matching over 11 bases. The V gene end was trimmed by 0 bases and the J gene end by 10 bases; junction bases not matched to a gene: 4. CDR3 length equals 14 residues. Germline loops: CDR1 SNHLY, CDR2 FYNNEI. The chain's CDR3 is CASSEADRGLAAFF. CDR3 bases: TGTGCCAGCAGTGAAGCGGACAGGGGGCTTGCAGCTTTCTTT.

The rearrangement joins TRBV10-2 to TRBJ2-3, with 10 positions matching TRBD2. The junction had 6 bases not matched to a gene; V was cut back by 5 bases and J by 4 bases. Germline V lookup: CDR1 WSHSY, CDR2 SAAADI. The CDR3 extends over 15 amino acids. The CDR3 bases are TGCGCCAGCAGTCTTGGACTAGCGGTATCAGATACGCAGTATTTT. Protein product: CASSLGLAVSDTQYF.